The sequence of this TCR beta chain was determined in a study of CD8 T cells in ankylosing spondylitis. This clonotype has more than one count but fewer than ten. TCRdb analysed the 5' RACE reads with MiXCR anew, one entry per CDR3 protein. The sample consists of under 300,000 distinct CDR3 sequences, approximately 12% of them appearing once. The CDR3 spans 13 residues. Germline CDR1 and CDR2: MNHNS and SASEGT. V trimming: 6 bases; J trimming: 6 bases; junction bases outside the gene matches: 6. The sequencing input was blood, either unsorted or a sorted T cell fraction (not recorded which). The rearrangement joins TRBV6-1 to TRBJ2-3, with 7 bases fitting TRBD2. This TCR was recovered from a male donor with ankylosing spondylitis or in good health (not recorded which). DNA of the CDR3: TGTGCCAGCAGCGAGGGGACTACCGATACGCAGTATTTT. Its translation is CASSEGTTDTQYF.